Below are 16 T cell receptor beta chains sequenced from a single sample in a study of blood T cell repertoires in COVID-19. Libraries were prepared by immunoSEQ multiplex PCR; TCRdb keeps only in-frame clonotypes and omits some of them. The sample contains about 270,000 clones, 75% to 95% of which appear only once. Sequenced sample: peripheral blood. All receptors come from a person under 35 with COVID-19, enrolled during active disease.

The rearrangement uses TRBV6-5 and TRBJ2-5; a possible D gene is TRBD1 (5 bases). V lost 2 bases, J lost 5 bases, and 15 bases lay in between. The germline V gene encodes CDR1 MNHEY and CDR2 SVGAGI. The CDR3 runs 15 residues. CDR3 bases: TGTGCCAGCAGTTACGCGGCAGGGCTAGGGGAGACCCAGTACTTC. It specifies CASSYAAGLGETQYF.

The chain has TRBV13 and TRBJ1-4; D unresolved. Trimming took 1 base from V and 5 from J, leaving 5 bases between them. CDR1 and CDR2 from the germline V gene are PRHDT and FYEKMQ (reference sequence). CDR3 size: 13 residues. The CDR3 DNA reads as TGTGCCAGCAGCTTAGCAGTAAATGAAAAACTGTTTTTT. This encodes CASSLAVNEKLFF.

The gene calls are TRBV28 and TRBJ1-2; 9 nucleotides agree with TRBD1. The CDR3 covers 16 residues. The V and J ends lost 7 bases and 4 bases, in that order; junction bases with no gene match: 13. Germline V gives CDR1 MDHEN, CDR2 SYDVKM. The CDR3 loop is CASTLRGTGSSYGYTF. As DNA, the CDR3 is TGTGCCAGCACTCTTCGGGGGACAGGGTCCTCCTATGGCTACACCTTC.

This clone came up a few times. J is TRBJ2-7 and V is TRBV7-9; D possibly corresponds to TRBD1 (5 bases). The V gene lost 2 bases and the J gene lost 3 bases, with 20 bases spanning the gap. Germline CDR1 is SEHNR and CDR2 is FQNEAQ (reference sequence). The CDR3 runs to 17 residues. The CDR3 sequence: CASSLTRQSLGIYEQYF. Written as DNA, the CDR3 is TGTGCCAGCAGCTTAACTCGACAGAGCCTTGGGATCTACGAGCAGTACTTC.

The CDR3 region has the DNA TGTGCCAGCAGCTTGGCCCACAGGGACCAAGAGACCCAGTACTTC. This translates into CASSLAHRDQETQYF. The rearrangement links TRBV5-4 to TRBJ2-5; D perhaps matches TRBD1 (6 bases). The CDR3 covers 15 residues. Germline V CDR1 and CDR2: SGHNT, YYREEE (reference sequence). Trimming removed 0 bases from V and 0 bases from J, with 9 bases in between.

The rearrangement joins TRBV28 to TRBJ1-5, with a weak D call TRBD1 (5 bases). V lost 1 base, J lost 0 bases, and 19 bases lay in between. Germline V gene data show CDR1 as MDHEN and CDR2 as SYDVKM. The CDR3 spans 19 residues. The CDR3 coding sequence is TGTGCCAGCAGTTTATCCGGGAGGGCAGGGACGTATAGCAATCAGCCCCAGCATTTT. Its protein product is CASSLSGRAGTYSNQPQHF.

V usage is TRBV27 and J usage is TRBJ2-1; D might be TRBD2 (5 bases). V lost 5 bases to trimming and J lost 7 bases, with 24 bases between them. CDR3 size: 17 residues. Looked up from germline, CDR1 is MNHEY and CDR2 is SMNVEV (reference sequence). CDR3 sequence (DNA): TGTGCCAGCAGTACCCATCCGACTAAGGTTACGTCTAATGAGCAGTTCTTC. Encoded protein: CASSTHPTKVTSNEQFF.

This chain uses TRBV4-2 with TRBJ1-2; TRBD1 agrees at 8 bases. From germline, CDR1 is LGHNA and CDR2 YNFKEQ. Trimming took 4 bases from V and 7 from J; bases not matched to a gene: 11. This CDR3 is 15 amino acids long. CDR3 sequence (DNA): TGTGCCAGCAGCCCTGACGGACAGGGCGGAGGTGGCTACACCTTC. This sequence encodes CASSPDGQGGGGYTF.

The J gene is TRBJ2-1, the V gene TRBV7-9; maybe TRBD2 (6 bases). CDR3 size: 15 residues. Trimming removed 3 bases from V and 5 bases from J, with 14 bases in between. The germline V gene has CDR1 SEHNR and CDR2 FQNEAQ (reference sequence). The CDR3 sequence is CASSFLAGGDNEQFF. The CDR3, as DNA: TGTGCCAGCAGCTTTCTTGCGGGCGGGGACAATGAGCAGTTCTTC.

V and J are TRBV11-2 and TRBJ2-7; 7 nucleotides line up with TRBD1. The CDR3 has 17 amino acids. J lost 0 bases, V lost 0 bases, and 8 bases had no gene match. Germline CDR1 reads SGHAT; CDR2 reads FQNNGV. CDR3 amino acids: CASSLEPGQATSYEQYF. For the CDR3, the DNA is TGTGCCAGCAGCTTAGAGCCTGGACAGGCTACCTCCTACGAGCAGTACTTC.

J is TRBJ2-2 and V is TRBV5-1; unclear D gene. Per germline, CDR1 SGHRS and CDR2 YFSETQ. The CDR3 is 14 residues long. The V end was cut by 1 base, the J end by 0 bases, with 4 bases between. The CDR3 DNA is TGCGCCAGCAGCTTGAGCGCGAACACCGGGGAGCTGTTTTTT. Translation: CASSLSANTGELFF. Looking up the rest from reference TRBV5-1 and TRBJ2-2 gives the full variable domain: KAGVTQTPRYLIKTRGQQVTLSCSPISGHRSVSWYQQTPGQGLQFLFEYFSETQRNKGNFPGRFSGRQFSNSRSEMNVSTLELGDSALYLCASSLSANTGELFFGEGSRLTVL.

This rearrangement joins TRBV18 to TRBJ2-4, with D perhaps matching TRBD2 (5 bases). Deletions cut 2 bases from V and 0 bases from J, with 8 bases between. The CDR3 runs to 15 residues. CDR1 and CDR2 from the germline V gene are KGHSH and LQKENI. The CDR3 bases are TGTGCCAGCTCACCAACCGGGGTAGCCAAAAACATTCAGTACTTC. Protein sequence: CASSPTGVAKNIQYF.

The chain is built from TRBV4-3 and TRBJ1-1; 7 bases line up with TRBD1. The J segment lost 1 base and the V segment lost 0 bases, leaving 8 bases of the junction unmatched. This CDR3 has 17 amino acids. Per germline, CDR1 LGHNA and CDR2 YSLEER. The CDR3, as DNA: TGCGCCAGCAGCCAAGATTGGACAGGTGGTTGGAACACTGAAGCTTTCTTT. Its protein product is CASSQDWTGGWNTEAFF.

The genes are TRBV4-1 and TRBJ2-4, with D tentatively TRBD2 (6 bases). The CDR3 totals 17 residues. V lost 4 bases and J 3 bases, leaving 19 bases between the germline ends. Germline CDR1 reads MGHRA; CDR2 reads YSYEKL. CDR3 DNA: TGCGCCAGCAGCCTACCCAGGACGGCGCGGGGCAAAAACATTCAGTACTTC. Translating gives CASSLPRTARGKNIQYF.

The CDR3 DNA reads TGTGCCAGCAGCTCCGACGGGGCGGGAACGTACCAAGAGACCCAGTACTTC. Its translation is CASSSDGAGTYQETQYF. V and J are TRBV28 and TRBJ2-5; D perhaps matches TRBD2 (6 bases). The germline gives CDR1 MDHEN, CDR2 SYDVKM. V was clipped by 6 bases and J by 0 bases, with 20 bases between them. There are 17 residues in the CDR3.

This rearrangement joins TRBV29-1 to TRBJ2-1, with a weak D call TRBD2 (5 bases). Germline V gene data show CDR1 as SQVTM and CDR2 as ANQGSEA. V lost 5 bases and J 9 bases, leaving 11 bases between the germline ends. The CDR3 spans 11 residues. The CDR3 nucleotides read TGCAGCGTTTTGAGGGTCAGTGAGCAGTTCTTC. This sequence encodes CSVLRVSEQFF.